The text below deals with one TCR beta chain. What it binds is unknown. This record comes from a study of early T cells in non-severe SARS-CoV-2 infection. Study-level background: Sequenced bulk RNA came from whole blood that was unsorted, and chains were unpaired. Overall study findings and caveats: Sequences matched to VDJdb favored anti-spike CD8 responses, while private and CD4 specificities were missed.

Tagging with unique molecular identifiers was applied to individual cDNA molecules. Using its own MiXCR run on the 5' RACE reads, TCRdb lists one record per CDR3 protein. This table has over 70,000 distinct CDR3 sequences, more than 14% appearing once. Deletions cut 2 bases from V and 1 base from J, with 15 bases between. CDR1 is DFQATT, CDR2 SNEGSKA, per germline (reference sequence). CDR3 length: 15 amino acids. This clonotype was obtained from an adult who was a healthcare worker with PCR-confirmed SARS-CoV-2 infection or an uninfected control (not recorded which). The sequencing used whole blood, collected at baseline. This chain connects TRBV20-1 to TRBJ2-7; D is tentatively TRBD1 or TRBD2 (5 bases each). The CDR3 DNA sequence: TGCAGTGCTAGAATCCCCGGGACCCCTTCCTACGAGCAGTACTTC. This translates into CSARIPGTPSYEQYF.